Listed here is a single T cell receptor (beta chain). Its target antigen remains unknown. No clone much larger than this one lies a single base away; base qualities are absent. This sample is drawn from a study of blood T cell repertoires in COVID-19 (dated by TCRdb to about 2020). A note on the overall study: Samples covering the acute and convalescent phases of COVID-19 were provided by collaborators in the United States, Italy and Spain. The material from the prospective study consisted of cDNA or gDNA derived from T cells, B-cell-depleted T cells, or PBMCs. Deeply sampled blood TCRbeta repertoires from subjects exposed to, actively infected with, or recovered from COVID-19 were included in the dataset. The repertoires were released in a freely available public database intended as a resource for research on the immune response to SARS-CoV-2. The samples were drawn from two sources: the first 160 participants of the ongoing ImmuneRACE study, and about 1,300 subjects contributed by 6 global collaborators. Sample metadata almost always included a de-identified subject ID, COVID-19 status, age in years and sex. Where available, HLA class I and class II types were taken from metadata supplied by the sample provider and were not determined by assay-based typing.

Broad study findings and their caveats: How much clinical and demographic metadata was included differed by source and by participant, and the metadata was provided uncurated.

Trimming removed 0 bases from V and 8 bases from J; the gene matches leave 8 bases unexplained. According to the germline V gene, CDR1 reads SGDLS and CDR2 reads YYNGEE. Including cysteine and phenylalanine, the CDR3 has 15 amino acids. Only the CDR3 DNA stays, 45 bases, in frame from base 1. Another Seattle source contributed samples from volunteer blood donors who had recovered from COVID-19. Whole blood was collected in K2EDTA tubes by collaborating institutions according to the institutions' own protocols. Collaborator samples were shipped for TCRbeta analysis as frozen whole blood, isolated PBMCs, or DNA extracted from either sample type. The immunoSEQ Assay, a bias-controlled multiplex PCR, was used to amplify TCRbeta CDR3 regions from genomic DNA. Concerning the study's data processing: Nucleated cell counts per sample were estimated from amplification of reference gene primers within the assay. To quantify the absolute abundance of each unique TCRbeta CDR3 rearrangement, sequence reads were collapsed and filtered. For each sample, productive Simpson clonality was calculated as the square root of Simpson's diversity index over productive rearrangements. TCRdb re-hosts the immuneACCESS table, in-frame sequences only. Its copies lack some clones; in the studies checked, an unresolved V gene accounts for under half of them, and the cause for the rest is not known. The V and J calls and clone size are taken from that table; D and trimming were inferred from the DNA. Recorded for this sample are 240,000 or so clones; over 75% of them occurred a single time. The top ten constitute about 1.9% of the sample.

Input material: peripheral blood. The sequence derives from a man aged 25-45 years who had recovered from COVID-19. In this chain, TRBV9 is recombined with TRBJ2-4, and 7 junction bases match TRBD2. The CDR3 has the sequence CASSVEGGERDIQYF. In nucleotide form, the sequence is TGTGCCAGCAGCGTAGAGGGAGGGGAGCGTGACATTCAGTACTTC.